This section outlines one TCR beta chain sequence together with its context. CDR3 length equals 19 residues. V was clipped by 7 bases and J by 0 bases; unmatched bases: 9. CDR1 and CDR2 from the germline V gene are SGHTA and FQGNSA. The authors ran a second PCR of about 6 to 11 cycles using a sample-barcoded 5' primer and a J-beta primer mix. TCRdb reanalysed the 5' RACE reads using MiXCR and keeps one entry per CDR3 protein. The sample records over 1,500,000 distinct CDR3 sequences, around 48% being singletons. The sample comes from a study of blood T cells in healthy people across ages. The donors, all healthy, were Caucasians living in Russia, aged about 6 to 90.

This rearrangement joins TRBV7-2 to TRBJ2-2, with 15 bases matching TRBD2. The specimen was blood. The clonotype comes from a woman aged 40 to 50 in good health. CDR3 in DNA: TGTGCCAGCACAGGACTAGCGGGGGGGCCGATGTCGAACACCGGGGAGCTGTTTTTT. Translating gives CASTGLAGGPMSNTGELFF.